Listed below are T cell receptor beta chains from one sample, sequenced in a study of sequential checkpoint blockade in melanoma. The repertoire was sequenced with immunoSEQ multiplex PCR; TCRdb's copy has only in-frame clones and lacks some. The sample includes 35,000 to 45,000 clones, roughly 81% of them seen just once. Specimen: CD8+ T cells sorted from blood (inferred from file names), collected from a patient given nivolumab and ipilimumab in sequence. These receptors were taken from a human donor with melanoma. Each CDR3 is given without its conserved first and last residue.

v_gene: TRBV5-1
CDR3aa: ASSASGGEQY

v_gene: TRBV11-1
CDR3aa: ASSLDSGTLSSYEQY

v_gene: TRBV9
CDR3aa: ASSTPDEGGNTIY

v_gene: TRBV19
CDR3aa: AIQQGEGTEAF

v_gene: TRBV25-1
CDR3aa: ASSESPELASDTQY

v_gene: TRBV4-1
CDR3aa: ASSTLTGALGYEQY

v_gene: TRBV5-1
CDR3aa: ASSAESSGANVLT

v_gene: TRBV18
CDR3aa: ASSLPTGVGYNEQF

v_gene: TRBV2
CDR3aa: AGRETGVYEQY

v_gene: TRBV20-1
CDR3aa: SAGDQVGQY

v_gene: TRBV10-1
CDR3aa: ASSERGENTEAF

v_gene: TRBV28
CDR3aa: ASSSYWGHSNQPQH

v_gene: TRBV4-1
CDR3aa: ASSQLGGISADTQY

v_gene: TRBV5-1
CDR3aa: ASSLAAGTSSYEQY

v_gene: TRBV5-5
CDR3aa: ASSLVTSGSNLVGDTQY

v_gene: TRBV2
CDR3aa: ASSESWQMANTEAF

v_gene: TRBV5-6
CDR3aa: ASSLEGLNSNTGELF

v_gene: TRBV19
CDR3aa: ASSIEQQGFWGYT

v_gene: TRBV4-1
CDR3aa: ASSQGTGGGEQY

v_gene: TRBV1
CDR3aa: TSSPKCSCLEGTDTQY

v_gene: TRBV27
CDR3aa: ASSLAAKNIQY

v_gene: TRBV5-6
CDR3aa: ASSLAQVYEQY

v_gene: TRBV6-4
CDR3aa: ASSLEGTGELF

v_gene: TRBV19
CDR3aa: ASRGGTSGAGSHEQF

v_gene: TRBV6-1
CDR3aa: ASSEVRFYEQY

v_gene: TRBV7-3
CDR3aa: ASSYHGLGANVLT

v_gene: TRBV27
CDR3aa: ASSLVTGGTDTQY

v_gene: TRBV11-2
CDR3aa: ASSPLEGYSYEQY

v_gene: TRBV5-6
CDR3aa: ASSLEPVGAQY

v_gene: TRBV19
CDR3aa: ASTGGYSNQPQH

v_gene: TRBV7-3
CDR3aa: ASSPGFGANVLT

v_gene: TRBV7-9
CDR3aa: ASRSDRDAKNIQY

v_gene: TRBV2
CDR3aa: ASSRGAILPSEQY

v_gene: TRBV19
CDR3aa: ASSHLSQGIGELF

v_gene: TRBV6-5
CDR3aa: ASSSRLAFYEQY

v_gene: TRBV7-8
CDR3aa: ASSPSWTEAF